These 17 T cell receptor beta chains originate from one sample sequenced in a study of beta chain features in type 1 diabetes. Study-wide results and limits: Among patients with Type 1 diabetes, TCRB CDR3s were moderately but significantly shorter in every one of the four CD4+ subsets.

These receptors have no identified antigens. TCRB transcripts that were expressed got sequenced, as all of the isolated RNA had been reverse transcribed. Measured with immunoSEQ multiplex PCR; TCRdb has only the in-frame clones, and not every one. The data contain a few hundred thousand clones, roughly 25% of them singletons. Input material: naive CD4+ T cells from blood. These receptor sequences come from a woman in her 30s with type 1 diabetes.

V is TRBV30 and J is TRBJ2-7, with 12 bases that match TRBD2. Germline CDR1 reads GTSNPN; CDR2 reads SVGIG (reference sequence). The CDR3 contains 14 residues. V lost 2 bases, J lost 6 bases, and 5 bases stayed unmatched. The CDR3 DNA follows: TGTGCCTGGAGTCCCCGGACTAGCGGGACCGAGCAGTACTTC. Translating it yields CAWSPRTSGTEQYF.

The chain recombines TRBV6-1 with TRBJ1-5; 8 bases map to TRBD1. The J segment lost 4 bases and the V segment lost 4 bases, leaving 6 bases of the junction unmatched. This CDR3 is 15 amino acids long. From germline, CDR1 is MNHNS and CDR2 SASEGT. The CDR3 spells CASSGQGPLNQPQHF. The CDR3 bases are TGTGCCAGCAGTGGACAGGGGCCACTAAATCAGCCCCAGCATTTT.

This clone came up a few times. Here the CDR3 DNA reads TGTGCCAGCAGCGCTTTGGGCCGGACAGACTTGAAATACGAGCAGTACTTC. Residues: CASSALGRTDLKYEQYF. This rearrangement joins TRBV7-2 to TRBJ2-7; possible D gene TRBD1, 6 bases. CDR1 and CDR2 from the germline V gene are SGHTA and FQGNSA. The V and J ends lost 5 bases and 4 bases respectively, with 24 bases between them. This CDR3 is 17 amino acids long.

The chain carries TRBV25-1 and TRBJ2-1, with a weak D call TRBD2 (5 bases). Germline CDR1 reads MGHDK; CDR2 reads SYGVNS. Trimming left V 10 bases short and J 2 bases short, with 18 bases between. The CDR3 spans 15 residues. The CDR3 is CATQSRSTTYNEQFF. Here the CDR3 DNA reads TGTGCCACCCAGTCCCGGTCGACTACCTACAATGAGCAGTTCTTC.

The chain recombines TRBV6-5 with TRBJ1-1; the D gene is possibly TRBD1 (5 bases). The V gene lost 5 bases and the J gene lost 1 base, with 11 bases spanning the gap. Germline values: CDR1 MNHEY, CDR2 SVGAGI. The CDR3 has 14 amino acids. CDR3 DNA sequence: TGTGCCAGCAGTCCGGGGGAGGCGAACACTGAAGCTTTCTTT. Residues: CASSPGEANTEAFF.

The chain joins TRBV5-1 to TRBJ1-3, with 7 bases matching TRBD1. Germline V gene lookup returns CDR1 SGHRS and CDR2 YFSETQ. The CDR3 sequence is 16 residues long. After removal of 0 bases from V and 3 bases from J, the junction contained 6 bases not matched to a gene. The CDR3 reads CASSLAGGVGGNTIYF. CDR3 bases: TGCGCCAGCAGCTTGGCAGGGGGAGTTGGTGGAAACACCATATATTTT. The full variable domain, rest sourced from reference TRBV5-1 and TRBJ1-3, is KAGVTQTPRYLIKTRGQQVTLSCSPISGHRSVSWYQQTPGQGLQFLFEYFSETQRNKGNFPGRFSGRQFSNSRSEMNVSTLELGDSALYLCASSLAGGVGGNTIYFGEGSWLTVV.

The J gene is TRBJ2-2, the V gene TRBV2; D gene unclear. The length of the CDR3 is 13 residues. Trimming removed 10 bases at V and 6 bases at J, with 15 bases between. The germline V gene has CDR1 SNHLY and CDR2 FYNNEI. The CDR3 spells CATRPERAGELFF. The CDR3 region has the DNA TGTGCCACCCGACCGGAGCGCGCCGGGGAGCTGTTTTTT.

This clone has just a few counts. The chain joins TRBV6-5 to TRBJ2-7, with D possibly being TRBD1 (5 bases). From germline, CDR1 is MNHEY and CDR2 SVGAGI. The length of the CDR3 is 14 residues. V was pared by 2 bases and J by 1 base, with 9 bases between. The CDR3 loop reads CASSYMDTSYEQYF. The DNA for the CDR3 is TGTGCCAGCAGTTACATGGACACTTCCTACGAGCAGTACTTC.

This clone was detected only a few times. J is TRBJ2-1 and V is TRBV27; 7 positions agree with TRBD2. The germline V gene encodes CDR1 MNHEY and CDR2 SMNVEV (reference sequence). This CDR3 region has 14 residues. J was trimmed by 7 bases and V by 1 base; bases with no gene match: 4. CDR3 loop: CASSLYGGGNEQFF. DNA of the CDR3: TGTGCCAGCAGTTTATACGGGGGAGGGAATGAGCAGTTCTTC.

The CDR3 here is CASSTQGATYGYTF. The CDR3 DNA reads as TGTGCCAGCAGCACACAGGGGGCCACCTATGGCTACACCTTC. This chain joins TRBV2 and TRBJ1-2; 9 bases line up with TRBD1. The CDR3 has 14 amino acids. After removal of 6 bases from V and 4 bases from J, the junction contained 6 bases not matched to a gene. The germline V gene encodes CDR1 SNHLY and CDR2 FYNNEI. Supplemented by reference TRBV2 and TRBJ1-2, the full variable domain reads EPEVTQTPSHQVTQMGQEVILRCVPISNHLYFYWYRQILGQKVEFLVSFYNNEISEKSEIFDDQFSVERPDGSNFTLKIRSTKLEDSAMYFCASSTQGATYGYTFGSGTRLTVV.

The chain employs TRBV5-4 and TRBJ2-3, with 10 bases lining up with TRBD2. The CDR3 has 16 residues. In germline, CDR1 is SGHNT, CDR2 YYREEE (reference sequence). J lost 9 bases, V lost 1 base, and 11 bases had no gene match. The CDR3 nucleotides are TGTGCCAGCAGCTTGATACTAGCGGGAAAGGGGGGAACGCAGTATTTT. The encoded protein is CASSLILAGKGGTQYF.

There are a few counts of this clone. This sequence joins TRBV5-1 and TRBJ2-3; 7 bases match TRBD1. In germline, CDR1 is SGHRS, CDR2 YFSETQ. Trimming removed 4 bases from V and 0 bases from J; junction bases left unmatched: 5. The CDR3 has 15 residues. The CDR3 DNA follows: TGCGCCAGCAGCCACCGGGACAGAAGCACAGATACGCAGTATTTT. As protein: CASSHRDRSTDTQYF.

This clone was picked up a small number of times. The chain has TRBV11-2 and TRBJ2-5; perhaps TRBD2 as D (6 bases). Germline-derived CDR1 and CDR2 are SGHAT and FQNNGV. V was shortened by 5 bases and J by 5 bases, with 9 bases between the two germline ends. This CDR3 comprises 12 residues. The CDR3 spells CASSDAGETQYF. As DNA, the CDR3 is TGTGCCAGCAGCGACGCGGGGGAGACCCAGTACTTC.

The chain has TRBV9 and TRBJ2-6, with D uncertain. The germline gives CDR1 SGDLS, CDR2 YYNGEE. V was pared by 3 bases and J by 7 bases, with 14 bases between. The CDR3 is 15 amino acids. In nucleotides, the CDR3 is TGTGCCAGCAGCGCCAGTCGACAAGGAGCCAACGTCCTGACTTTC. It encodes CASSASRQGANVLTF.

The chain joins TRBV30 to TRBJ1-2; the match to TRBD1 covers 7 bases. The CDR3 contains 14 residues. CDR1 GTSNPN and CDR2 SVGIG come from the germline V gene (reference sequence). The trim removed 1 base at V and 3 bases at J, leaving 5 bases unmatched. CDR3 loop: CAWSEGAGYYGYTF. The CDR3 nucleotides are TGTGCCTGGAGTGAGGGGGCAGGATACTATGGCTACACCTTC.

This clone was observed a handful of times. J is TRBJ2-2 and V is TRBV18; TRBD2 matches at 12 bases. Unmatched junction bases numbered 7, after V lost 3 bases and J lost 5 bases. Germline values: CDR1 KGHSH, CDR2 LQKENI. The CDR3 consists of 17 residues. CDR3 DNA: TGTGCCAGCTCACCTCCAACTAGCGGGAGGCGGACCGGGGAGCTGTTTTTT. Its protein is CASSPPTSGRRTGELFF.

The chain joins TRBV30 to TRBJ2-3; 15 nucleotides line up with TRBD2. Unmatched junction bases numbered 5, after V lost 2 bases and J lost 5 bases. CDR3 length: 16 amino acids. Germline V lookup: CDR1 GTSNPN, CDR2 SVGIG (reference sequence). This CDR3 reads CAWSPGLAGGLDTQYF. In DNA form, the CDR3 reads TGTGCCTGGAGTCCCGGACTAGCGGGAGGGCTAGATACGCAGTATTTT.